This T cell receptor beta chain was sequenced for a study of vaccination and CD4 T cells after COVID-19. The Oncomine TCR Beta short-read assay sequenced DNA from cultured CD4+ T cells. In TCRdb, the PCR reads were re-called with MiXCR into one record per CDR3 protein. This sample has a few thousand distinct CDR3 sequences; roughly 27% occur once, and the top ten carry 24%. To note about this clonotype: The antigen remains unidentified.

V lost 0 bases and J 0 bases, leaving 10 bases between the germline ends. The V gene's germline CDR1 is DFQATT and CDR2 SNEGSKA (reference sequence). This CDR3 region has 15 residues. This sample's treatment: roughly nine-day PBMC culture with coronavirus spike peptide pools or control peptides (ViraFEST assay). The sequences come from CD4+ T cells from blood, cultured in vitro, collected after SARS-CoV-2 vaccination. The source of this sequence is a human donor who had recovered from COVID-19. J is TRBJ2-3 and V is TRBV20-1; D may match TRBD1 or TRBD2 (6 bases each). The CDR3 DNA reads TGCAGTGCTAGAGATTGGGGGGCAAGCACAGATACGCAGTATTTT. It is translated as CSARDWGASTDTQYF.